A selection of T cell receptor beta chains follows, all from one sample in a study of PD-L1 blockade in urothelial cancer. TCRdb keeps only in-frame clones here, not all; method: immunoSEQ multiplex PCR. The sample has under 60,000 clones, around 84% seen once. Here the sequenced sample was PBMCs, taken around atezolizumab (anti-PD-L1) treatment. These receptor sequences come from a man between 65 and 85 years old with urothelial cancer. CDR3s include the opening cysteine and the closing phenylalanine or tryptophan. Fields, in order: CDR3 protein, CDR3 DNA, D gene, V gene, J gene, clone size. D genes are given only for firm matches. Rows may omit the clone size; those that give it use once, few, many or a size class.

CDR3aa: CASRAGTLNTGELFF
CDR3nt: TGTGCCAGCAGGGCCGGGACATTGAACACCGGGGAGCTGTTTTTT
d_gene: NA
v_gene: TRBV2
j_gene: TRBJ2-2
abundance: NA

CDR3aa: CASSGGQENQPQHF
CDR3nt: TGTGCCAGCAGTGGGGGACAGGAAAATCAGCCCCAGCATTTT
d_gene: TRBD1
v_gene: TRBV6-4
j_gene: TRBJ1-5
abundance: few

CDR3aa: CASGGSGIPDTQYF
CDR3nt: TGTGCCAGCGGAGGGAGCGGGATCCCAGATACGCAGTATTTT
d_gene: TRBD2
v_gene: TRBV2
j_gene: TRBJ2-3
abundance: NA

CDR3aa: CAWSRGQQTGELFF
CDR3nt: TGTGCCTGGAGCCGGGGACAACAAACCGGGGAGCTGTTTTTT
d_gene: NA
v_gene: TRBV30
j_gene: TRBJ2-2
abundance: NA

CDR3aa: CAIKRGGSTDTQYF
CDR3nt: TGTGCCATTAAGCGGGGGGGAAGCACAGATACGCAGTATTTT
d_gene: TRBD2
v_gene: TRBV10-3
j_gene: TRBJ2-3
abundance: NA

CDR3aa: CASSQTHDNEQFF
CDR3nt: TGCGCCAGCAGCCAAACTCACGACAATGAGCAGTTCTTC
d_gene: NA
v_gene: TRBV4-3
j_gene: TRBJ2-1
abundance: NA

CDR3aa: CASRTGAGGSYEQYF
CDR3nt: TGTGCCAGCAGGACGGGGGCGGGGGGCTCCTACGAGCAGTACTTC
d_gene: TRBD2
v_gene: TRBV7-2
j_gene: TRBJ2-7
abundance: NA

CDR3aa: CASTRQITGELFF
CDR3nt: TGTGCCAGCACCCGACAGATCACCGGGGAGCTGTTTTTT
d_gene: NA
v_gene: TRBV6-6
j_gene: TRBJ2-2
abundance: NA

CDR3aa: CASSDMGATDTQYF
CDR3nt: TGTGCCAGCAGTGATATGGGGGCCACAGATACGCAGTATTTT
d_gene: NA
v_gene: TRBV6-1
j_gene: TRBJ2-3
abundance: NA

CDR3aa: CASSLRGVVAGVQETQYF
CDR3nt: TGTGCCAGCAGCTTACGCGGAGTGGTAGCGGGAGTACAAGAGACCCAGTACTTC
d_gene: TRBD2
v_gene: TRBV7-2
j_gene: TRBJ2-5
abundance: NA

CDR3aa: CASSALLQGNTEAFF
CDR3nt: TGTGCCAGCAGCGCCCTCCTACAGGGGAACACTGAAGCTTTCTTT
d_gene: NA
v_gene: TRBV9
j_gene: TRBJ1-1
abundance: few

CDR3aa: CASSGVAGEVETQYF
CDR3nt: TGTGCCAGCAGTGGGGTAGCGGGAGAAGTAGAGACCCAGTACTTC
d_gene: TRBD2
v_gene: TRBV2
j_gene: TRBJ2-5
abundance: NA

CDR3aa: CASSSRLGQGMNQPQHF
CDR3nt: TGTGCCAGCAGCTCGAGACTCGGACAGGGGATGAATCAGCCCCAGCATTTT
d_gene: TRBD1
v_gene: TRBV5-5
j_gene: TRBJ1-5
abundance: NA

CDR3aa: CASSYGQYNEQFF
CDR3nt: TGTGCCAGCAGCTACGGACAGTACAATGAGCAGTTCTTC
d_gene: NA
v_gene: TRBV7-3
j_gene: TRBJ2-1
abundance: NA

CDR3aa: CASSDRDPYEQYF
CDR3nt: TGTGCCAGCAGTGACAGGGATCCCTACGAGCAGTACTTC
d_gene: NA
v_gene: TRBV25-1
j_gene: TRBJ2-7
abundance: NA

CDR3aa: CASSRKMSVQETQYF
CDR3nt: TGCGCCAGCAGCCGCAAGATGAGTGTCCAAGAGACCCAGTACTTC
d_gene: NA
v_gene: TRBV4-1
j_gene: TRBJ2-5
abundance: many

CDR3aa: CSVEVQGTDTQYF
CDR3nt: TGCAGCGTTGAGGTCCAGGGAACAGATACGCAGTATTTT
d_gene: NA
v_gene: TRBV29-1
j_gene: TRBJ2-3
abundance: NA

CDR3aa: CASSVGTGGGRGYTF
CDR3nt: TGTGCCAGCAGCGTAGGGACAGGGGGAGGTCGGGGCTACACCTTC
d_gene: TRBD1
v_gene: TRBV9
j_gene: TRBJ1-2
abundance: once

CDR3aa: CASSDLDRNYGYTF
CDR3nt: TGTGCCAGCAGTGATCTTGACAGAAACTATGGCTACACCTTC
d_gene: NA
v_gene: TRBV6-1
j_gene: TRBJ1-2
abundance: NA

CDR3aa: CASSATQGYTTEAFF
CDR3nt: TGTGCCAGCAGCGCAACACAGGGTTACACCACTGAAGCTTTCTTT
d_gene: NA
v_gene: TRBV5-6
j_gene: TRBJ1-1
abundance: NA

CDR3aa: CAWSLRTGTAFF
CDR3nt: TGTGCCTGGAGTCTTCGGACAGGGACAGCTTTCTTT
d_gene: TRBD1
v_gene: TRBV30
j_gene: TRBJ1-1
abundance: NA

CDR3aa: CASSKDRNTEAFF
CDR3nt: TGTGCCAGCAGCAAGGACAGGAACACTGAAGCTTTCTTT
d_gene: NA
v_gene: TRBV7-7
j_gene: TRBJ1-1
abundance: NA

CDR3aa: CASSQTGGAGYTF
CDR3nt: TGTGCCAGCAGCCAAACAGGGGGCGCCGGCTACACCTTC
d_gene: TRBD1
v_gene: TRBV7-2
j_gene: TRBJ1-2
abundance: NA

CDR3aa: CASGRQFSNQPQHF
CDR3nt: TGTGCCAGCGGCCGACAGTTTAGCAATCAGCCCCAGCATTTT
d_gene: NA
v_gene: TRBV21-1
j_gene: TRBJ1-5
abundance: NA

CDR3aa: CASSLASGRSDMQYF
CDR3nt: TGTGCCAGCAGCTTAGCTAGCGGGAGATCAGATATGCAGTATTTT
d_gene: TRBD2
v_gene: TRBV7-9
j_gene: TRBJ2-3
abundance: NA

CDR3aa: CASSLALGRDYEQYF
CDR3nt: TGCGCCAGCAGCTTGGCCTTGGGGCGCGACTACGAGCAGTACTTC
d_gene: NA
v_gene: TRBV5-1
j_gene: TRBJ2-7
abundance: NA

CDR3aa: CASSSSGGFTDTQYF
CDR3nt: TGCGCCAGCAGCTCTAGCGGGGGGTTCACAGATACGCAGTATTTT
d_gene: TRBD2
v_gene: TRBV5-1
j_gene: TRBJ2-3
abundance: NA

CDR3aa: CASSLERQGEQYF
CDR3nt: TGTGCCAGCAGCTTAGAGAGGCAGGGCGAGCAGTACTTC
d_gene: NA
v_gene: TRBV11-2
j_gene: TRBJ2-7
abundance: NA

CDR3aa: CASSLYTIYNSPLHF
CDR3nt: TGTGCCAGCAGCCTCTATACCATCTATAATTCACCCCTCCACTTT
d_gene: NA
v_gene: TRBV5-6
j_gene: TRBJ1-6
abundance: NA

CDR3aa: CASSPAVQGAYNEQFF
CDR3nt: TGTGCCAGCTCACCAGCGGTCCAGGGCGCTTACAATGAGCAGTTCTTC
d_gene: NA
v_gene: TRBV18
j_gene: TRBJ2-1
abundance: NA

CDR3aa: CASSPRDRVTDTQYF
CDR3nt: TGTGCCAGCAGCCCTCGGGACAGGGTAACAGATACGCAGTATTTT
d_gene: TRBD1
v_gene: TRBV9
j_gene: TRBJ2-3
abundance: NA

CDR3aa: CASSSSGGTYYEQYF
CDR3nt: TGTGCCAGCAGCTCTAGCGGGGGCACTTACTACGAGCAGTACTTC
d_gene: TRBD2
v_gene: TRBV7-2
j_gene: TRBJ2-7
abundance: NA